Listed below are T cell receptor beta chains from one sample, sequenced in a study of T-cell reconstitution after alpha-beta-depleted transplantation in children. TCRdb passed the PCR reads through MiXCR, listing each CDR3 protein once. The data show about 440,000 distinct CDR3 sequences, over 40% seen once. This specimen consisted of PBMCs, obtained before TCRalphabeta/CD19-depleted stem cell transplant. These receptor sequences come from a girl aged 2 to 9 with aplastic anemia, due to receive a stem cell transplant. The CDR3 runs from the conserved cysteine through the conserved F or W. D genes are given only for firm matches. Some rows have no size entry. The others give once, few or many, or a class for an expanded clone.

clone size	V gene	D gene	J gene	CDR3 protein	CDR3 DNA
many	TRBV12-3/TRBV12-4	NA	TRBJ2-3	CATSLGVGRTSTDTQYF	TGTGCCACCAGTTTGGGAGTCGGCCGCACTAGCACAGATACGCAGTATTTT
NA	TRBV5-1	TRBD1	TRBJ2-5	CASSLEGTGGETQYF	TGCGCCAGCAGCTTGGAGGGGACAGGAGGAGAGACCCAGTACTTC
once	TRBV5-1	TRBD2	TRBJ2-1	CASSPGLAGVDEQFF	TGCGCCAGCAGCCCGGGACTAGCGGGGGTTGATGAGCAGTTCTTC
few	TRBV5-1	NA	TRBJ2-5	CASSVPKETQYF	TGCGCCAGCAGCGTTCCCAAAGAGACCCAGTACTTC
NA	TRBV12-3/TRBV12-4	TRBD1	TRBJ1-2	CASSPTGNGYTF	TGTGCCAGCAGTCCGACAGGGAATGGCTACACCTTC
once	TRBV20-1	TRBD1	TRBJ2-2	CSAGQGAGELFF	TGCAGTGCAGGACAGGGGGCCGGGGAGCTGTTTTTT
few	TRBV5-1	NA	TRBJ2-5	CASSPWSAVETQYF	TGCGCCAGCAGCCCCTGGTCAGCCGTGGAGACCCAGTACTTC
NA	TRBV9	TRBD2	TRBJ2-1	CASSVEGTSATTRYNEQFF	TGTGCCAGCAGCGTAGAAGGGACTAGCGCAACAACCCGATACAATGAGCAGTTCTTC
few	TRBV2	NA	TRBJ1-1	CASSEAQFGYTEAFF	TGTGCCAGCAGTGAAGCCCAGTTCGGGTACACTGAAGCTTTCTTT
few	TRBV4-2	NA	TRBJ2-4	CASSQDPNFPENIQYF	TGTGCCAGCAGCCAAGATCCAAACTTCCCTGAAAACATTCAGTACTTC
NA	TRBV9	NA	TRBJ2-5	CASSVAFGHQTQYF	TGTGCCAGCAGCGTAGCTTTCGGGCACCAGACCCAGTACTTC
few	TRBV10-2	NA	TRBJ2-6	CASSESYGANVLTF	TGCGCCAGCAGTGAGTCTTATGGGGCCAACGTCCTGACTTTC
NA	TRBV12-3/TRBV12-4	NA	TRBJ2-2	CASTPGVGPSGELFF	TGTGCCAGCACCCCAGGGGTGGGCCCCTCCGGGGAGCTGTTTTTT